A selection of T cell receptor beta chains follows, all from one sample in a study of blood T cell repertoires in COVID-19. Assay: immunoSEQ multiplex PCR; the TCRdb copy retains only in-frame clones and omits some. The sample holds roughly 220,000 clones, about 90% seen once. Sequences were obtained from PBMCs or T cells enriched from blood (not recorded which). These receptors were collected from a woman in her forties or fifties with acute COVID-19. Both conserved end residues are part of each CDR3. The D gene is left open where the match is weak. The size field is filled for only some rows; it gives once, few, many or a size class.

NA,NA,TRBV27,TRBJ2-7,CASSLSHPAGTSYEQYF,TGTGCCAGCAGTTTAAGTCATCCTGCGGGAACATCTTACGAGCAGTACTTC
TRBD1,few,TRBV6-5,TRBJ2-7,CASRTGGLLYEQYF,TGTGCCAGCAGGACAGGGGGATTACTCTACGAGCAGTACTTC
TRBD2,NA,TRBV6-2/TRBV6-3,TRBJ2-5,CASSYSGASGPQETQYF,TGTGCCAGCAGTTACTCCGGCGCTAGCGGCCCCCAAGAGACCCAGTACTTC
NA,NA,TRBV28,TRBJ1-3,CASSFGLSSGNTIYF,TGTGCCAGCAGCTTCGGACTCAGCTCTGGAAACACCATATATTTT
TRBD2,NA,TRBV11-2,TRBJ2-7,CASSLEGTSGSYEQYF,TGTGCCAGCAGCTTAGAAGGGACTAGCGGCTCCTACGAGCAGTACTTC
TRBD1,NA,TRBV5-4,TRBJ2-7,CASSRTGTGHYEQYF,TGTGCCAGCAGCCGAACCGGGACAGGGCACTACGAGCAGTACTTC
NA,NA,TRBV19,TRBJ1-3,CASRGHYSGNTIYF,TGTGCCAGTAGGGGACATTACTCTGGAAACACCATATATTTT
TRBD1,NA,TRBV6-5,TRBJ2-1,CASTQGQGNNEQFF,TGTGCCAGCACTCAGGGACAGGGGAACAATGAGCAGTTCTTC
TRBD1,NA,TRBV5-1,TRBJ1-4,CASSLGTGGSEKLFF,TGCGCCAGCAGCTTGGGGACAGGGGGCTCTGAAAAACTGTTTTTT
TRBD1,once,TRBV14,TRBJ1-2,CASSPSGTASNYGYTF,TGTGCCAGCAGCCCCTCCGGGACAGCTAGTAACTATGGCTACACCTTC
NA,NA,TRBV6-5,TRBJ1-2,CASGGNYGYTF,TGTGCCAGCGGAGGGAACTATGGCTACACCTTC